Each of the 12 T cell receptor beta chains below was sequenced from the same sample in a study of identical twins. A single record per CDR3 protein comes from TCRdb applying MiXCR to the 5' RACE reads. The repertoire holds 640,000 or so distinct CDR3 sequences, around 6.1% seen once, with 1.5% to 2% in the top ten. The sequenced material came from naive T cells sorted from blood. These receptors were collected from a man between 18 and 35 years old in good health.

About this clonotype: A much larger clone sits a single nucleotide away, making a read error possible. V is TRBV20-1 and J is TRBJ1-4, with D hard to call. This CDR3 contains 16 residues. Germline assignment: CDR1 DFQATT and CDR2 SNEGSKA (reference sequence). In nucleotides, the CDR3 is TGCACTGCTATCCGACCATCTGAGCTAACTAATGAAAAACTGTTTTTT. Protein product: CTAIRPSELTNEKLFF.

This clonotype was recorded many times. V and J are TRBV6-1 and TRBJ2-2; TRBD1 is a possible D gene (6 bases). Germline CDR1 and CDR2: MNHNS and SASEGT. The CDR3 runs to 14 residues. V gave up 6 bases and J gave up 4 bases, with 12 bases separating them. The CDR3 DNA reads TGTGCCAGCAGCATCGACAGGAGCACCGGGGAGCTGTTTTTT. Protein: CASSIDRSTGELFF.

This clonotype was observed many times. The genes are TRBV27 and TRBJ2-3; 8 bases agree with TRBD2. CDR3 length: 18 residues. Germline V CDR1 and CDR2: MNHEY, SMNVEV (reference sequence). After removal of 4 bases from V and 0 bases from J, the junction contained 12 bases not matched to a gene. CDR3 nucleotides: TGTGCCAGCAGTTCCTCAGCGGGAGCTTACGATAGCACAGATACGCAGTATTTT. As protein: CASSSSAGAYDSTDTQYF.

Ten or more counts support this clonotype. The V and J genes are TRBV3-1 and TRBJ2-1; TRBD2 aligns across 14 bases. With 1 base clipped from V and 7 bases from J, the junction kept 0 bases outside the gene matches. From germline, CDR1 is LGHDT and CDR2 YNNKEL (reference sequence). The CDR3 is 15 residues long. CDR3 sequence reads: CASSQGLAGGNEQFF. The CDR3 nucleotides read TGTGCCAGCAGCCAAGGACTAGCGGGAGGGAATGAGCAGTTCTTC.

This clonotype came up many times. This rearrangement joins TRBV4-1 to TRBJ2-7; D possibly corresponds to TRBD1 (6 bases). The CDR3 runs to 16 residues. V shed 1 base and J shed 0 bases, with 13 bases lying between them. Germline V CDR1 and CDR2: MGHRA, YSYEKL. As DNA, the CDR3 is TGCGCCAGCAGCCAAGTGTGGGACACTGTCTCCTACGAGCAGTACGTC. Translation gives CASSQVWDTVSYEQYV.

This clonotype has only a few counts. The V gene is TRBV29-1, the J gene TRBJ2-3; 9 bases line up with TRBD1. The CDR3 totals 15 residues. Trimming at V came to 6 bases and at J to 2 bases, leaving 9 bases not matched to a gene. The germline gives CDR1 SQVTM, CDR2 ANQGSEA. CDR3 DNA sequence: TGCAGCGTCCGACAGGGGGAAACGAACACAGATACGCAGTATTTT. Its translation: CSVRQGETNTDTQYF.

This sequence joins TRBV3-1 and TRBJ2-6, with TRBD1 identical over 8 bases. The ends lost 0 bases at V and 1 base at J; junction bases unmatched: 11. Germline CDR1 is LGHDT and CDR2 is YNNKEL (reference sequence). The CDR3 consists of 20 residues. The CDR3: CASSQDLQGRGQSGANVLTF. The CDR3 coding sequence is TGTGCCAGCAGCCAAGATCTCCAGGGCAGGGGGCAGTCTGGGGCCAACGTCCTGACTTTC. Full variable domain (remainder filled in from reference TRBV3-1 and TRBJ2-6): DTAVSQTPKYLVTQMGNDKSIKCEQNLGHDTMYWYKQDSKKFLKIMFSYNNKELIINETVPNRFSPKSPDKAHLNLHINSLELGDSAVYFCASSQDLQGRGQSGANVLTFGAGSRLTVL.

This sequence joins TRBV6-1 and TRBJ1-5; 9 bases map to TRBD1. The CDR3 sequence is 18 residues long. The trim removed 3 bases at V and 2 bases at J, leaving 11 bases unmatched. Germline CDR1 reads MNHNS; CDR2 reads SASEGT. The DNA of the CDR3 is TGTGCCAGCAGTGATTTCTGGAACCGGGACAGGGGCAATCAGCCCCAGCATTTT. This gives the protein CASSDFWNRDRGNQPQHF.

The genes are TRBV30 and TRBJ2-5, with D possibly TRBD1 on 5 matching bases. The CDR3 sequence is 13 residues long. The V end lost 0 bases, the J end lost 9 bases, and 14 bases lay between the germline ends. Germline values: CDR1 GTSNPN, CDR2 SVGIG (reference sequence). DNA for the CDR3: TGTGCCTGGAGTGTCACCCCGCTGGGGCCCCAGTACTTC. This gives the protein CAWSVTPLGPQYF.

The CDR3, as DNA: TGCGCCAGCAGCAAGGCGGGGGGCGATGAGCAGTTCTTC. Protein sequence: CASSKAGGDEQFF. J is TRBJ2-1 and V is TRBV5-1; TRBD2 agrees at 8 bases. V shed 4 bases and J 8 bases; nucleotides not matched to a gene: 5. The CDR3 has 13 amino acids. Germline V gives CDR1 SGHRS, CDR2 YFSETQ. Full variable domain (rest looked up from reference TRBV5-1 and TRBJ2-1): KAGVTQTPRYLIKTRGQQVTLSCSPISGHRSVSWYQQTPGQGLQFLFEYFSETQRNKGNFPGRFSGRQFSNSRSEMNVSTLELGDSALYLCASSKAGGDEQFFGPGTRLTVL.

A few counts support this clonotype. The chain recombines TRBV30 with TRBJ2-2; D might be TRBD2 (5 bases). V was shortened by 8 bases and J by 3 bases, with 13 bases between the two germline ends. In germline, CDR1 is GTSNPN, CDR2 SVGIG (reference sequence). The CDR3 is 13 residues long. The CDR3 DNA follows: TGTGCCCGGGATTTCGTCGACACCGGGGAGCTGTTTTTT. Amino acids: CARDFVDTGELFF.

This clonotype has a handful of counts. The chain combines TRBV5-5 with TRBJ2-2; weak D call: TRBD2 (7 bases). Germline CDR1 reads SGHKS; CDR2 reads YYEKEE (reference sequence). CDR3 length: 15 residues. Deletions cut 4 bases from V and 4 bases from J, with 14 bases between. The CDR3 nucleotides read TGTGCCAGCAGCCCGCGGGGGCAGACCACCGGGGAGCTGTTTTTT. This codes for CASSPRGQTTGELFF.